This T cell receptor beta chain was identified during a study of shared T cell receptors in the human thymus. Germline values: CDR1 SGHNT, CDR2 YYREEE (reference sequence). This CDR3 contains 15 residues. V lost 4 bases and J lost 7, with 20 bases in between. Sequencing used immunoSEQ multiplex PCR; TCRdb keeps in-frame clones, though not all of them. In the table there are around 67,000 clones, 90% to 95% of which are singletons. The chain combines TRBV5-4 with TRBJ2-5, with D maybe TRBD2 (6 bases). The receptor comes from a human donor. Sample: thymocytes. CDR3 protein: CASSPVSGKGGTQYF. The CDR3 region has the DNA TGTGCCAGCAGCCCGGTTAGCGGAAAGGGTGGGACCCAGTACTTC.